Below, 21 T cell receptor beta chains from the same sample are listed, as sequenced in a study of blood T cell dynamics during melanoma immunotherapy (dated by TCRdb to between 2020 and 2021). The library was built by means of the immunoSEQ multiplex PCR assay. In TCRdb, the immuneACCESS table is reduced to in-frame sequences with V and J assigned. These tables do not hold every clone; where another copy was compared, an unresolved V gene accounts for under half, and the others remain unexplained. The sample includes several thousand clones, with around 92% observed a single time. The ten largest clones represent 0.5% of the sample. This specimen's time point label, interpreted: pre-treatment baseline. This sample comprised effector memory CD8+ T cells from blood, obtained from a patient treated with checkpoint blockade. The receptors were sampled from a human donor with melanoma.

The chain carries TRBV21-1 and TRBJ2-7; the table gives TRBD2 as D, unverified against the DNA. TRBV21-1 is a known pseudogene. CDR3 length equals 17 residues. The CDR3 DNA is TGTGCCAGCAGCAAAGAATTTGGGGACTATAGGTCCTACGAGCAGTACTTC. It translates to CASSKEFGDYRSYEQYF.

The rearrangement joins TRBV7-9 to TRBJ2-6, with a possible D match to TRBD2 (6 bases). Germline V gives CDR1 SEHNR, CDR2 FQNEAQ (reference sequence). Trimming shortened V by 8 bases and J by 0 bases, and 8 bases separated the two germline ends. This CDR3 spans 14 amino acids. The DNA of the CDR3 is TGTGCCAGCTGGCGGGACTCTGGGGCCAACGTCCTGACTTTC. The encoded protein is CASWRDSGANVLTF.

The chain carries TRBV27 and TRBJ2-3; D is possibly TRBD1 (6 bases). The germline V and J ends were trimmed by 6 bases and 5 bases, with 21 bases remaining between them. The germline gives CDR1 MNHEY, CDR2 SMNVEV (reference sequence). CDR3 length: 16 residues. This chain's CDR3 is CASSSHRDMPGDTQYF. DNA of the CDR3: TGTGCCAGCAGCTCCCACCGGGACATGCCAGGAGATACGCAGTATTTT.

The V gene is TRBV5-8, the J gene TRBJ2-1, with 7 bases matching TRBD2. This CDR3 is built from 16 residues. CDR1 SGHTS and CDR2 YDEGEE come from the germline V gene. V lost 0 bases and J lost 7; bases outside the gene matches: 10. The CDR3 bases are TGTGCCAGCAGCTTGGGGTGGGCGGGAGTCCGAAATGAGCAGTTCTTC. This gives the protein CASSLGWAGVRNEQFF.

This clone came up once. The chain couples TRBV14 to TRBJ2-1, with D uncertain. CDR1 is SGHDN and CDR2 is FVKESK in the germline V gene. This CDR3 is 14 amino acids long. The V gene lost 10 bases and the J gene lost 0 bases, with 13 bases spanning the gap. CDR3 protein: CANLGWSSYNEQFF. The CDR3 DNA follows: TGTGCCAATCTGGGTTGGAGCTCCTACAATGAGCAGTTCTTC.

The chain combines TRBV4-1 with TRBJ2-3; 9 nucleotides line up with TRBD2. The CDR3 is 15 amino acids. CDR1 and CDR2 (germline): MGHRA, YSYEKL. With V trimmed by 1 base and J by 5 bases, 4 bases remained unmatched. DNA for the CDR3: TGCGCCAGCAGCCAAGTGGTGCGGGAGGGAGATACGCAGTATTTT. Encoded protein: CASSQVVREGDTQYF.

V gene TRBV7-3 combines with J gene TRBJ2-7, with TRBD2 matching over 7 bases. The germline V gene encodes CDR1 SGHTA and CDR2 FQGTGA. V lost 0 bases, J lost 3 bases, and 2 bases stayed unmatched. This CDR3 region has 14 residues. The CDR3 nucleotides are TGTGCCAGCAGCTTAACGGGAGGGCTCTACGAGCAGTACTTC. Translated, it gives CASSLTGGLYEQYF.

This chain links TRBV2 with TRBJ2-7; 12 nucleotides line up with TRBD2. This CDR3 spans 17 amino acids. CDR1 is SNHLY and CDR2 is FYNNEI in the germline V gene. V lost 3 bases to trimming and J lost 1 base; unmatched junction nucleotides: 7. The CDR3 DNA sequence: TGTGCCAGCAGTGATAGCTTAACTAGCGGGAGGTCCTACGAGCAGTACTTC. It specifies CASSDSLTSGRSYEQYF.

The chain employs TRBV5-6 and TRBJ2-1, with TRBD2 matching 7 bases. The CDR3 sequence is 13 residues long. With 6 bases clipped from V and 5 bases from J, the junction kept 5 bases outside the gene matches. Germline V gene lookup returns CDR1 SGHDT and CDR2 YYEEEE. In DNA form, the CDR3 reads TGTGCCAGCACCCGAGCGGGGAACAATGAGCAGTTCTTC. This gives the protein CASTRAGNNEQFF.

The chain is built from TRBV9 and TRBJ2-5; no reliable D call. The CDR3 covers 15 residues. Trimming removed 4 bases at V and 5 bases at J, with 18 bases between. Germline V CDR1 and CDR2: SGDLS, YYNGEE. The CDR3 spells CASSPSPTIRETQYF. The CDR3 DNA follows: TGTGCCAGCAGCCCCTCGCCCACCATTCGGGAGACCCAGTACTTC.

V gene TRBV13 combines with J gene TRBJ1-6, with D maybe TRBD1 (6 bases). This CDR3 comprises 15 residues. In germline, CDR1 is PRHDT, CDR2 FYEKMQ (reference sequence). V lost 2 bases, J lost 7 bases, and 12 bases lay in between. For the CDR3, the DNA is TGTGCCAGCAGCTTATACGCAGGGGTGAATTCACCCCTCCACTTT. It codes for CASSLYAGVNSPLHF.

V and J are TRBV27 and TRBJ2-1, with a tentative D call TRBD1 (5 bases). V was trimmed by 3 bases and J by 8 bases, leaving 14 bases between them. The CDR3 has 14 amino acids. CDR1 is MNHEY and CDR2 is SMNVEV in the germline V gene (reference sequence). This chain's CDR3 is CASSLLGVYDEQFF. For the CDR3, the DNA is TGTGCCAGCAGTTTGTTAGGGGTTTACGATGAGCAGTTCTTC.

CDR3 DNA: TGTGCCAGCAGCGGCAGGGGGCTTGACTATGGCTACACCTTC. This codes for CASSGRGLDYGYTF. V and J are TRBV13 and TRBJ1-2, with 8 bases that match TRBD1. This CDR3 has 14 amino acids. Germline assignment: CDR1 PRHDT and CDR2 FYEKMQ (reference sequence). J gave up 3 bases and V 5 bases, and 5 bases lay outside the gene matches.

This clone has a single count. This chain connects TRBV15 to TRBJ1-6, with TRBD1 as a possible D gene (5 bases). Germline CDR1 is LNHNV and CDR2 is YYDKDF (reference sequence). V lost 0 bases to trimming and J lost 10 bases, with 7 bases between them. The CDR3 consists of 13 residues. CDR3 DNA sequence: TGTGCCACCAGCAGAGAGAGGGACTCACCCCTCCACTTT. The encoded protein is CATSRERDSPLHF.

The rearrangement joins TRBV6-4 to TRBJ1-6; a possible D gene is TRBD1 (6 bases). CDR1 MRHNA and CDR2 SNTAGT come from the germline V gene. The ends were cut back, 3 bases at V and 8 bases at J, with 17 bases in the middle. This CDR3 is 16 amino acids long. CDR3 sequence: CASSDRPGRGDSPLHF. DNA of the CDR3: TGTGCCAGCAGTGATCGACCGGGCAGGGGTGATTCACCCCTCCACTTT.

The chain employs TRBV5-1 and TRBJ2-1; 8 nucleotides agree with TRBD2. Unmatched junction bases numbered 6, after V lost 4 bases and J lost 0 bases. The CDR3 is 16 residues long. Germline CDR1 is SGHRS and CDR2 is YFSETQ. In DNA, the CDR3 is TGCGCCAGCAGCATCCCCAGCGGGAGCTCCTACAATGAGCAGTTCTTC. Protein sequence: CASSIPSGSSYNEQFF.

J is TRBJ2-6 and V is TRBV2; 8 nucleotides agree with TRBD2. The J segment lost 1 base and the V segment lost 10 bases, leaving 15 bases of the junction unmatched. The CDR3 covers 18 residues. The germline CDR1 and CDR2 sequences are SNHLY and FYNNEI. The CDR3 DNA sequence: TGTGCCACACGAGGGGCTAGCGGGCAGGAATCTGGGGCCAACGTCCTGACTTTC. As protein: CATRGASGQESGANVLTF.

The rearrangement uses TRBV15 and TRBJ2-5; 12 positions match TRBD2. The CDR3 sequence is 16 residues long. CDR1 and CDR2 from the germline V gene are LNHNV and YYDKDF (reference sequence). Trimming at V came to 8 bases and at J to 5 bases, leaving 12 bases not matched to a gene. Here the CDR3 reads CATWTSGTTPRETQYF. CDR3 DNA sequence: TGTGCCACCTGGACTAGCGGGACCACGCCTCGGGAGACCCAGTACTTC.

This sequence joins TRBV6-5 and TRBJ2-5; no firm D call. CDR3 size: 14 residues. CDR1 and CDR2 from the germline V gene are MNHEY and SVGAGI. Trimming left V 2 bases short and J 1 base short, with 8 bases between. For the CDR3, the DNA is TGTGCCAGCAGTTACGGGCGGATCCAAGAGACCCAGTACTTC. Its translation is CASSYGRIQETQYF.

The rearrangement links TRBV27 to TRBJ1-4; D is undetermined. Trimming stripped 8 bases from V and 6 bases from J, with 10 bases between. Germline lookup yields CDR1 MNHEY and CDR2 SMNVEV (reference sequence). The CDR3 spans 12 residues. DNA of the CDR3: TGTGCCAGCTCACCGGGGTATGAAAAACTGTTTTTT. It codes for CASSPGYEKLFF.

The chain recombines TRBV29-1 with TRBJ1-1; D gene uncertain. This CDR3 region has 15 residues. CDR1 is SQVTM and CDR2 is ANQGSEA in the germline V gene. Trimming shortened V by 6 bases and J by 2 bases, and 19 bases separated the two germline ends. Written as DNA, the CDR3 is TGCAGCGTACGGCTCTGGTCAGCTCCCAACACTGAAGCTTTCTTT. Its translation: CSVRLWSAPNTEAFF. Looking up the rest from reference TRBV29-1 and TRBJ1-1 gives the full variable domain: SAVISQKPSRDICQRGTSLTIQCQVDSQVTMMFWYRQQPGQSLTLIATANQGSEATYESGFVIDKFPISRPNLTFSTLTVSNMSPEDSSIYLCSVRLWSAPNTEAFFGQGTRLTVV.